These 11 T cell receptor beta chains were sequenced from one sample in a study of shared clonotypes between healthy human individuals. Naive CD8 cells lacked CD45RO, underwent positive selection for CCR7 and left out terminally differentiated effector memory CD45RA+ cells. Libraries were prepared by immunoSEQ multiplex PCR; TCRdb keeps only in-frame clonotypes and omits some of them. The sample includes about 2.1 million clones, roughly 95% of them seen just once. Source material: naive CD8+ T cells from PBMCs. The receptors stem from a man aged 18-30 years in good health. Some clones in this sample may be carry-over from other donors' samples.

This chain connects TRBV2 to TRBJ1-1; unclear D gene. The CDR3 contains 13 residues. With 8 bases removed from V and 4 bases from J, the gap between germline ends came to 14 bases. Germline V gene sequence: CDR1 SNHLY, CDR2 FYNNEI. Here the CDR3 DNA reads TGTGCCAGCGTTTCCCAGATGGTCACTGAAGCTTTCTTT. Translated, it gives CASVSQMVTEAFF.

This clone has a single count. The chain is built from TRBV5-8 and TRBJ1-2, with unresolved D. Germline V CDR1 and CDR2: SGHTS, YDEGEE. This CDR3 spans 12 amino acids. V was trimmed by 1 base and J by 5 bases, leaving 6 bases between them. The CDR3 loop is CASSLPPYGYTF. CDR3 in DNA: TGTGCCAGCAGCTTGCCTCCTTATGGCTACACCTTC.

The chain uses TRBV11-2 and TRBJ2-1; 8 positions match TRBD2. Germline V lookup: CDR1 SGHAT, CDR2 FQNNGV. Unmatched junction bases numbered 5, after V lost 1 base and J lost 6 bases. The CDR3 contains 15 residues. The CDR3 bases are TGTGCCAGCAGCTTAGGACGGGAGGGCCGCAATGAGCAGTTCTTC. It codes for CASSLGREGRNEQFF.

CDR3 protein: CASSPPAGGLLSYEQYF. As DNA, the CDR3 is TGTGCCAGCAGTCCCCCCGCGGGGGGGCTATTGTCCTACGAGCAGTACTTC. V usage is TRBV28 and J usage is TRBJ2-7; 9 bases are a match to TRBD2. V was clipped by 5 bases and J by 1 base; unmatched bases: 12. The V gene's germline CDR1 is MDHEN and CDR2 SYDVKM. The CDR3 runs to 17 residues.

The J gene is TRBJ2-7, the V gene TRBV11-2, with D possibly TRBD2 on 6 matching bases. Germline lookup yields CDR1 SGHAT and CDR2 FQNNGV. V lost 2 bases and J lost 0, with 17 bases in between. This CDR3 region has 17 residues. The CDR3 DNA reads TGTGCCAGCAGCTTACTTTTAGGCGGGGAACTCTCCTACGAGCAGTACTTC. Translating gives CASSLLLGGELSYEQYF.

V usage is TRBV27 and J usage is TRBJ1-5; 9 bases map to TRBD1. The CDR3 contains 15 residues. Germline CDR1 and CDR2: MNHEY and SMNVEV (reference sequence). V was clipped by 6 bases and J by 2 bases; unmatched bases: 5. In DNA, the CDR3 is TGTGCCAGCAGCATCACAGGGGGCGGCAATCAGCCCCAGCATTTT. Protein product: CASSITGGGNQPQHF.

The V gene is TRBV11-1, the J gene TRBJ2-7; D may be TRBD1 or TRBD2 (5 bases each). This CDR3 region has 14 residues. Germline V gene lookup returns CDR1 SGHAT and CDR2 FQDESV (reference sequence). The germline V and J ends were trimmed by 5 bases and 3 bases, with 14 bases remaining between them. The CDR3 is CASSPVGPSYEQYF. CDR3 nucleotides: TGTGCCAGCAGCCCAGTGGGACCGAGCTACGAGCAGTACTTC.

The chain links TRBV13 to TRBJ2-7; D not resolved. Per the germline V gene, CDR1 is PRHDT and CDR2 is FYEKMQ (reference sequence). V was shortened by 1 base and J by 0 bases, with 7 bases between the two germline ends. The CDR3 contains 14 residues. The CDR3: CASSLAGTSYEQYF. CDR3 DNA: TGTGCCAGCAGCTTAGCTGGCACCTCCTACGAGCAGTACTTC.

Points on this clone: Different DNA sequences within this sample yield the same CDR3. The chain is built from TRBV29-1 and TRBJ2-1, with TRBD2 as a possible D gene (7 bases). The CDR3 is 18 amino acids. Trimming removed 1 base at V and 2 bases at J, with 21 bases between. Germline CDR1 and CDR2: SQVTM and ANQGSEA. The CDR3 DNA reads as TGCAGCGTTGAAGGGACCCGTGGGGCGGGGGCCACCTACAATGAGCAGTTCTTC. Its protein is CSVEGTRGAGATYNEQFF.

The rearrangement joins TRBV15 to TRBJ2-3; TRBD2 matches 9 bases. The CDR3 runs to 17 residues. Germline V gene sequence: CDR1 LNHNV, CDR2 YYDKDF (reference sequence). The V segment lost 2 bases and the J segment 6 bases; nucleotides outside the gene matches: 12. CDR3 nucleotides: TGTGCCACCAGCAGATCCCTGGGCGGGAGGGCCAGGGATACGCAGTATTTT. Its protein product is CATSRSLGGRARDTQYF.

The chain is built from TRBV4-1 and TRBJ1-2; no clear D gene. The CDR3 spans 14 residues. Trimming shortened V by 1 base and J by 6 bases, and 12 bases separated the two germline ends. Germline V gives CDR1 MGHRA, CDR2 YSYEKL. The CDR3 bases are TGCGCCAGCAGCCAAGTAGGTCAGGTTGATGGCTACACCTTC. Protein: CASSQVGQVDGYTF.